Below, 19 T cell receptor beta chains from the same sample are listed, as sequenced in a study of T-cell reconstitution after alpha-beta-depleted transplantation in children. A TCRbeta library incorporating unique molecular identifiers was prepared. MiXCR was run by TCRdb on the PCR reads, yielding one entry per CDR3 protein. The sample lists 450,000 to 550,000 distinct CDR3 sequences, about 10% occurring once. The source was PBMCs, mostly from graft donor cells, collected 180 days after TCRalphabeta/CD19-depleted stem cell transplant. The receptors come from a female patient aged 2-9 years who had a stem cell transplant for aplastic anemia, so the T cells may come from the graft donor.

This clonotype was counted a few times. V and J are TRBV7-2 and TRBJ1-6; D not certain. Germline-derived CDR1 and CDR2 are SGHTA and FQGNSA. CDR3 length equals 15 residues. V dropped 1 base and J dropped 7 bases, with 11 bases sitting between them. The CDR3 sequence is CASSLDPGRNSPLHF. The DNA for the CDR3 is TGTGCCAGCAGCTTAGACCCAGGAAGGAATTCACCCCTCCACTTT.

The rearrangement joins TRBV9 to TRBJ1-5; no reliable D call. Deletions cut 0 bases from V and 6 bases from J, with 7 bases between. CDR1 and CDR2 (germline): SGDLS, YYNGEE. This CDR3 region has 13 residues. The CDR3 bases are TGTGCCAGCAGCGTAGGCCCCGGTCAGCCCCAGCATTTT. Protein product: CASSVGPGQPQHF.

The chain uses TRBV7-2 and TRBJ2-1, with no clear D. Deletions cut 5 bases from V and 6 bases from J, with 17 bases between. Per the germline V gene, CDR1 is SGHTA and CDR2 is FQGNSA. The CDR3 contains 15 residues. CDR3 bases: TGTGCCAGCAGCACCCGGGCCTGGGCCTCCAATGAGCAGTTCTTC. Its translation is CASSTRAWASNEQFF.

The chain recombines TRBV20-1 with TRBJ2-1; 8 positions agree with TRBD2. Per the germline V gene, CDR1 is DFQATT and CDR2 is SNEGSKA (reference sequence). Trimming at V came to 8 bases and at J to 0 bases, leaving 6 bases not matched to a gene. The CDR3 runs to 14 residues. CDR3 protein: CSQRLASSYNEQFF. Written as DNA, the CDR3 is TGCAGTCAAAGACTAGCGAGCTCCTACAATGAGCAGTTCTTC.

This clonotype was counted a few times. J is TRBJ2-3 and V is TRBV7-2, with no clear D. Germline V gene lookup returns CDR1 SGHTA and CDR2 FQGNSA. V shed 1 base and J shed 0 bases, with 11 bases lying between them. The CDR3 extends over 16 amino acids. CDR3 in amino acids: CASSLVWASSTDTQYF. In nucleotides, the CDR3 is TGTGCCAGCAGCTTAGTATGGGCATCTAGCACAGATACGCAGTATTTT.

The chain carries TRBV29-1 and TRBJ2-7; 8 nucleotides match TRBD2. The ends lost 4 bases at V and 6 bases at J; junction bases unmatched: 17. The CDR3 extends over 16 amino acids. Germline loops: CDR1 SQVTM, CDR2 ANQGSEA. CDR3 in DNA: TGCAGCGTTGCGCGTTTCATAGCGGGGCAATCGGGCGAGCAGTACGTC. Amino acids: CSVARFIAGQSGEQYV.

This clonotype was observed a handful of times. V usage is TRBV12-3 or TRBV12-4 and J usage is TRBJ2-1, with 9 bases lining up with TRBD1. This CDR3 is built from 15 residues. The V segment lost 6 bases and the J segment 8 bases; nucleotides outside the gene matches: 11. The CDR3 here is CASRPHRGRVYEQFF. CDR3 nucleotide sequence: TGTGCCAGCAGACCCCACAGGGGGCGGGTTTATGAGCAGTTCTTC.

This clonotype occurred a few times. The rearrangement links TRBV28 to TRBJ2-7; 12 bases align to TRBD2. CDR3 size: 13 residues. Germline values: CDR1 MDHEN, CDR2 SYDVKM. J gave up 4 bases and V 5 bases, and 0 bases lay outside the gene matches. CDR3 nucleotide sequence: TGTGCCAGCAGTGGGACTAGCGGGTACGAGCAGTACTTC. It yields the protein CASSGTSGYEQYF.

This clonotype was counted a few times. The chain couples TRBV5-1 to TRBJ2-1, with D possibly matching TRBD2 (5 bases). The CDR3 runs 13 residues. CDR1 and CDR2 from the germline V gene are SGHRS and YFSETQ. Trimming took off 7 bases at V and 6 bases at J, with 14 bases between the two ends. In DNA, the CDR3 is TGCGCCAGCCGATGGGCGGGCGCCAATGAGCAGTTCTTC. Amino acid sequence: CASRWAGANEQFF.

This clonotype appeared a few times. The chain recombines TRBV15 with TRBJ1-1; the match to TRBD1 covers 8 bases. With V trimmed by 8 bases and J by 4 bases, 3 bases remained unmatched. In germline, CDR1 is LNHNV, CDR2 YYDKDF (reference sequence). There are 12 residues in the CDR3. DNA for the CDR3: TGTGCCACCCGACAGGGGCCCACTGAAGCTTTCTTT. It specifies CATRQGPTEAFF.

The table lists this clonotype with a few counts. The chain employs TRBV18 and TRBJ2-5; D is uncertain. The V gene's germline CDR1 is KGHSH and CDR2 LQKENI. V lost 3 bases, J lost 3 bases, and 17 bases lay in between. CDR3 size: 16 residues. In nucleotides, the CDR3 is TGTGCCAGCTCACCTCTACCCCCCGAGGCGGAAGAGACCCAGTACTTC. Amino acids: CASSPLPPEAEETQYF.

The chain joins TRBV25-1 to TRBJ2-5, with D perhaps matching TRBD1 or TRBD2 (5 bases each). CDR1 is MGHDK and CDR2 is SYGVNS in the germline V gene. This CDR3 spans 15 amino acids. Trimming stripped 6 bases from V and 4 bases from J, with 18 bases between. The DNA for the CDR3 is TGTGCCAGCAGCCTGTTTGGGACCTTAGGAGAGACCCAGTACTTC. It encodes CASSLFGTLGETQYF. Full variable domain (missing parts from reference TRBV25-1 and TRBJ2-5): EADIYQTPRYLVIGTGKKITLECSQTMGHDKMYWYQQDPGMELHLIHYSYGVNSTEKGDLSSESTVSRIRTEHFPLTLESARPSHTSQYLCASSLFGTLGETQYFGPGTRLLVL.

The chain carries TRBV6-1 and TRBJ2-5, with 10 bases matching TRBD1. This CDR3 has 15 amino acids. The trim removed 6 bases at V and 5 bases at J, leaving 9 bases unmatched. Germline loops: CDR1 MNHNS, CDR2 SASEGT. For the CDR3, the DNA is TGTGCCAGCAGCCGTCGGACAGGGGGGATGGAGACCCAGTACTTC. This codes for CASSRRTGGMETQYF.

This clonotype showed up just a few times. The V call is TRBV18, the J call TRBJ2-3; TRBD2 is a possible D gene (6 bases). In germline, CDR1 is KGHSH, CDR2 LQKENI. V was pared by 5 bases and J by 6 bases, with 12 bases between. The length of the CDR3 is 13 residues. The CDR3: CASSSNAGDTQYF. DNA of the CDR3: TGTGCCAGCTCATCCAACGCGGGGGATACGCAGTATTTT.

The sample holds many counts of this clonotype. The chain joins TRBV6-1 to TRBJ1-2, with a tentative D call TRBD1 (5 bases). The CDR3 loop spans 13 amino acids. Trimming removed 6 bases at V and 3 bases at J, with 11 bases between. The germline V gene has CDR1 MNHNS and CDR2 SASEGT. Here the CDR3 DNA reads TGTGCCAGCAGCCCCGGGGCTTACTATGGCTACACCTTC. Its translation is CASSPGAYYGYTF.

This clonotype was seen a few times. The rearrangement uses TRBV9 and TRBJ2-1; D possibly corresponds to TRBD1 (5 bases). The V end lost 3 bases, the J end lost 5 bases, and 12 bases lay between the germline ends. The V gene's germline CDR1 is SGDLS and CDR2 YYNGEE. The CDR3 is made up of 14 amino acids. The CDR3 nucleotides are TGTGCCAGCAGCGAGAAGGGGTTCGACAATGAGCAGTTCTTC. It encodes CASSEKGFDNEQFF.

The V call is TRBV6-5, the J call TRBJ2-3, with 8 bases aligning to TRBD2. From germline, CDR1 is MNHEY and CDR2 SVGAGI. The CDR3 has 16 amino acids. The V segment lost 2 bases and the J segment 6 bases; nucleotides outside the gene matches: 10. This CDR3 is CASSYGGSGGRDTQYF. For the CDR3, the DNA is TGTGCCAGCAGTTACGGTGGATCGGGGGGGCGGGATACGCAGTATTTT.

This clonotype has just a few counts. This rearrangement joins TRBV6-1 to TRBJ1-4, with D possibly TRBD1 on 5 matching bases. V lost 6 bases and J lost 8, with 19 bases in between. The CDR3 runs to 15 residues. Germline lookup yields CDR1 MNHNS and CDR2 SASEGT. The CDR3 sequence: CASSPWDFRWEKLFF. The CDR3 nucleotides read TGTGCCAGCAGCCCCTGGGACTTCCGGTGGGAAAAACTGTTTTTT.

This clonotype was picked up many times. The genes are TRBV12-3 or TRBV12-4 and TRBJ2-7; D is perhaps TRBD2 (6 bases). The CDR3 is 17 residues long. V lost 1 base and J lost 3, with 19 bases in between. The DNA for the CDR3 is TGTGCCAGCAGTTTAGGATTCGCGCCGGAGGGCTTCTACGAGCAGTACGTC. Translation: CASSLGFAPEGFYEQYV.